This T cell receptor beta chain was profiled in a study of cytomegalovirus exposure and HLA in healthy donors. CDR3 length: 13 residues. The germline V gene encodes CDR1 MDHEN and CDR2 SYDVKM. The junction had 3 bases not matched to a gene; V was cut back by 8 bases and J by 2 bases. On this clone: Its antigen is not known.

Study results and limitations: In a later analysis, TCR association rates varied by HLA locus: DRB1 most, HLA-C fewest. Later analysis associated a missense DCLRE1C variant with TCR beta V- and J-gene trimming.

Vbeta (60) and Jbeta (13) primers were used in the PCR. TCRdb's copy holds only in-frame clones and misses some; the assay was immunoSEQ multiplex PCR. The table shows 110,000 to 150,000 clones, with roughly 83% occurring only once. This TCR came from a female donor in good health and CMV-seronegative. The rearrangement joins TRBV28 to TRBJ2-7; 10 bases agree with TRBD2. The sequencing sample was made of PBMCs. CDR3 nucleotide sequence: TGTGCCAGCCGGACTAGCGGTACCTACGAGCAGTACTTC. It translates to CASRTSGTYEQYF.